One sample yielded the 10 T cell receptor beta chains listed below, sequenced in a study of T cells expressing NK-cell markers. TCRdb reanalyzed the 5' RACE reads and collapses them to one entry per CDR3 protein, without DNA. Its table records 400,000 to 550,000 distinct CDR3 sequences. Sequenced sample: blood T cells: a sorted CD56 or NKG2C T cell subset, CD4+ or CD8+ T cells, or bulk PBMC T cells (not recorded which). The receptors derive from a woman between 18 and 75 years old in good health.

The genes are TRBV7-9 and TRBJ2-3; absent DNA, TCRdb's TRBD1 call cannot be checked. Germline loops: CDR1 SEHNR, CDR2 FQNEAQ (reference sequence). This CDR3 is built from 15 residues. CDR3 sequence: CASSLWGSSTDTQYF.

The CDR3 sequence is CASSPPFRTGTEKLFF. This chain uses TRBV9 with TRBJ1-4; TCRdb outputs TRBD1, but without DNA this stays unchecked. The CDR3 is 16 amino acids. The germline V gene has CDR1 SGDLS and CDR2 YYNGEE.

The genes are TRBV27 and TRBJ2-5; the TRBD2 assignment by TCRdb is unverifiable without DNA. The CDR3 is 15 residues long. The germline V gene encodes CDR1 MNHEY and CDR2 SMNVEV (reference sequence). CDR3 sequence reads: CASSSALAGAETQYF.

V gene TRBV12-3 or TRBV12-4 combines with J gene TRBJ2-7; the D gene TCRdb calls, TRBD1, cannot be checked with no DNA. The CDR3 covers 17 residues. The CDR3 reads CASGTTGTGDLSYEQYF.

V is TRBV5-1 and J is TRBJ1-1; checking the TCRdb D call of TRBD1 is not possible without DNA. CDR3 size: 16 residues. Per the germline V gene, CDR1 is SGHRS and CDR2 is YFSETQ. CDR3 sequence reads: CASNPSATTMNTEAFF.

V usage is TRBV7-2 and J usage is TRBJ1-3. This CDR3 region has 16 residues. Germline V CDR1 and CDR2: SGHTA, FQGNSA. Here the CDR3 reads CASSREGQSSGNTIYF. The complete variable domain, with remaining parts taken from reference TRBV7-2 and TRBJ1-3, reads GAGVSQSPSNKVTEKGKDVELRCDPISGHTALYWYRQSLGQGLEFLIYFQGNSAPDKSGLPSDRFSAERTGGSVSTLTIQRTQQEDSAVYLCASSREGQSSGNTIYFGEGSWLTVV.

The chain combines TRBV12-3 or TRBV12-4 with TRBJ1-1; the D call from TCRdb, TRBD1, cannot be confirmed without DNA. The CDR3 runs 15 residues. The CDR3: CASTLGQGGFTEAFF.

The chain couples TRBV20-1 to TRBJ1-2; TCRdb designates TRBD1, a call that cannot be tested without DNA. The CDR3 length is 13 residues. CDR1 and CDR2 from the germline V gene are DFQATT and SNEGSKA (reference sequence). CDR3 protein: CSARDPLLDGYTF.

This CDR3 reads CASSLASGTYTDTQYF. The gene calls are TRBV5-6 and TRBJ2-3; TCRdb gives TRBD1 as the D gene, but with no DNA this cannot be confirmed. This CDR3 has 16 residues. In germline, CDR1 is SGHDT, CDR2 YYEEEE.

The rearrangement links TRBV12-3 or TRBV12-4 to TRBJ1-1; TCRdb designates TRBD1, a call that cannot be tested without DNA. The CDR3 contains 16 residues. The CDR3 here is CASSSEHGTRNTEAFF.